The 7 T cell receptor beta chains presented below share a single source sample, sequenced in a study of blood T cell repertoires in COVID-19. The table came from immunoSEQ multiplex PCR; TCRdb's copy has only in-frame clones and leaves some out. The sample shows around 350,000 clones, around nine tenths of them seen only once. The specimen sequenced was peripheral blood. All receptors derive from a human donor in a cohort sampled during active COVID-19.

This sequence joins TRBV9 and TRBJ1-1; TRBD1 might be the D (6 bases). The CDR3 contains 15 residues. Trimming pared 0 bases from V and 4 bases from J, leaving 13 bases between. Germline CDR1 and CDR2: SGDLS and YYNGEE. CDR3 loop: CASSVVGGRITEAFF. CDR3 nucleotides: TGTGCCAGCAGCGTAGTAGGGGGTCGGATCACTGAAGCTTTCTTT.

The chain recombines TRBV3-1 (or the pseudogene TRBV3-2) with TRBJ2-1, with TRBD2 identical over 7 bases. V shed 4 bases and J 7 bases; nucleotides not matched to a gene: 4. This CDR3 region has 13 residues. Germline CDR1 reads LGHDT; CDR2 reads YNNKEL (reference sequence). The CDR3 region is CASSLRGGNEQFF. In DNA form, the CDR3 reads TGTGCCAGCAGCCTTAGGGGAGGGAATGAGCAGTTCTTC.

This clone was detected many times. J is TRBJ1-1 and V is TRBV9; 10 positions agree with TRBD1. Germline V gene sequence: CDR1 SGDLS, CDR2 YYNGEE. V lost 0 bases and J lost 8; bases outside the gene matches: 13. The CDR3 covers 17 residues. Here the CDR3 reads CASSVVFAGQGIGEAFF. The CDR3 DNA reads TGTGCCAGCAGCGTAGTTTTCGCGGGACAGGGGATTGGGGAAGCTTTCTTT.

This rearrangement joins TRBV19 to TRBJ1-5; D uncertain. Per germline, CDR1 LNHDA and CDR2 SQIVND (reference sequence). This CDR3 contains 14 residues. V dropped 4 bases and J dropped 9 bases, with 16 bases sitting between them. CDR3 coding DNA: TGTGCCAGTAGTAGGGGTCAAACGGGATCGCCCCAGCATTTT. This codes for CASSRGQTGSPQHF.

The chain recombines TRBV2 with TRBJ2-6, with D possibly TRBD2 on 6 matching bases. CDR1 and CDR2 from the germline V gene are SNHLY and FYNNEI. This CDR3 region has 16 residues. Trimming shortened V by 4 bases and J by 0 bases, and 10 bases separated the two germline ends. CDR3 sequence (DNA): TGTGCCAGCAGTGCGGACGGGGGCTCTGGGGCCAACGTCCTGACTTTC. This sequence encodes CASSADGGSGANVLTF.

The J gene is TRBJ2-7, the V gene TRBV6-5; D remains unclear. This CDR3 region has 14 residues. Germline CDR1 and CDR2: MNHEY and SVGAGI. With 5 bases removed from V and 1 base from J, the gap between germline ends came to 12 bases. DNA for the CDR3: TGTGCCAGCAGTACGAGCCTGATATCCTACGAGCAGTACTTC. Protein sequence: CASSTSLISYEQYF.

The rearrangement joins TRBV7-3 to TRBJ2-1, with 7 bases identical to TRBD1. With 4 bases clipped from V and 5 bases from J, the junction kept 2 bases outside the gene matches. This CDR3 has 13 amino acids. Per the germline V gene, CDR1 is SGHTA and CDR2 is FQGTGA. CDR3 loop: CASSSQGDNEQFF. The CDR3 DNA reads as TGTGCCAGCAGCTCGCAGGGGGACAATGAGCAGTTCTTC.